The T cell receptor beta chain described here comes from a study of T cell repertoires in cytomegalovirus infection. Using its own MiXCR run on the reads, TCRdb lists one record per CDR3 protein. The sample consists of about 830,000 distinct CDR3 sequences, 32% of them appearing once. With respect to this clonotype: Its antigen is unknown.

The origin of this receptor is a human donor in good health (CMV status not recorded). Some clones in this sample may be carry-over from other donors' samples. The sample in question was cultured CD8+ T cells from PBMCs, obtained from culture after CMV antigen stimulation.

Here the CDR3 DNA reads TGTGCCAGCAGTTTATCGAGCCTTCTAGCGAGGGTGACCGGGGAGCTGTTTTTT. It specifies CASSLSSLLARVTGELFF. The rearrangement uses TRBV27 and TRBJ2-2; a weak D match, TRBD2 (6 bases). The V end lost 0 bases, the J end lost 5 bases, and 19 bases lay between the germline ends. Germline CDR1 MNHEY, CDR2 SMNVEV (reference sequence). The CDR3 is 18 amino acids.